The rows below give T cell receptor beta chains drawn from one sample of a study of regulatory T cells in long-lasting Graves disease. MiXCR, run by TCRdb on the multiplex PCR reads, gives a single entry per CDR3 protein. The table includes under 300,000 distinct CDR3 sequences, about 20% detected once. The same specimen was also included in a second study, on T cells in Graves' hyperthyroidism and ophthalmopathy.

Here the sequenced sample was peripheral blood mononuclear cells (PBMCs), taken at new diagnosis, from a patient treated with antithyroid drugs. Every receptor here comes from a woman aged 30 to 39 with Graves disease. CDR3s include the opening cysteine and the closing phenylalanine or tryptophan. The order of the fields is J gene, D gene, clone size, V gene, CDR3 DNA, CDR3 protein. The D gene is left open where the match is weak. Size is stated for part of the rows, as once, few or many counts, or as a class when the clone is expanded.

j_call: TRBJ2-7
d_call: .
clone_size: many
v_call: TRBV27
cdr3_nt: TGTGCCAGCAGTAGGCAGGGTGGGTACGAGCAGTACTTC
cdr3_aa: CASSRQGGYEQYF

j_call: TRBJ2-7
d_call: .
clone_size: many
v_call: TRBV7-9
cdr3_nt: TGTGCCAGCAGCTTAAGGGGAACCGAGCAGTACTTC
cdr3_aa: CASSLRGTEQYF

j_call: TRBJ1-5
d_call: TRBD1
clone_size: .
v_call: TRBV6-2/TRBV6-3
cdr3_nt: TGTGAAAGCAGAGAGGACAGGGCGGTAAATCAGCCCCAGCATTTT
cdr3_aa: CESREDRAVNQPQHF

j_call: TRBJ2-5
d_call: .
clone_size: many
v_call: TRBV10-1
cdr3_nt: TGCGCCAGCAGTGAGTCGGGTACGCGAGGAGAGACCCAGTACTTC
cdr3_aa: CASSESGTRGETQYF

j_call: TRBJ1-5
d_call: TRBD1
clone_size: few
v_call: TRBV20-1
cdr3_nt: TGCAGTGCTAGAGCAAACCTACAGGGGGCTGGACAGCCCCAGCATTTT
cdr3_aa: CSARANLQGAGQPQHF

j_call: TRBJ2-1
d_call: .
clone_size: .
v_call: TRBV6-5
cdr3_nt: TGTGCCAGCAGTTCCGACAGTTTTCGGCAGTTCTTC
cdr3_aa: CASSSDSFRQFF

j_call: TRBJ1-1
d_call: .
clone_size: many
v_call: TRBV4-1
cdr3_nt: TGCGCCAGCAGCCAGGCTACCACACAGGGAGCGAACACTGAAGCTTTCTTT
cdr3_aa: CASSQATTQGANTEAFF

j_call: TRBJ1-5
d_call: .
clone_size: many
v_call: TRBV12-3/TRBV12-4
cdr3_nt: TGTGCCAGCAGTCATCGGGGGGCGAATCAGCCCCAGCATTTT
cdr3_aa: CASSHRGANQPQHF

j_call: TRBJ1-5
d_call: .
clone_size: many
v_call: TRBV20-1
cdr3_nt: TGCAGTGCCTCGGGCAGCTCCATACCCGATAGCAATCAGCCCCAGCATTTT
cdr3_aa: CSASGSSIPDSNQPQHF

j_call: TRBJ1-2
d_call: .
clone_size: .
v_call: TRBV20-1
cdr3_nt: TGCAGTGCTAGACAGGGACCTAACTATGGCTACACCTTC
cdr3_aa: CSARQGPNYGYTF

j_call: TRBJ1-1
d_call: .
clone_size: .
v_call: TRBV12-3/TRBV12-4
cdr3_nt: TGTGCCAGCAGTGACAGCTACACTGAAGCTTTCTTT
cdr3_aa: CASSDSYTEAFF

j_call: TRBJ1-6
d_call: .
clone_size: few
v_call: TRBV9
cdr3_nt: TGTGCCAGCAGCTTGAAGGATCATAATTCACCCCTCCACTTT
cdr3_aa: CASSLKDHNSPLHF

j_call: TRBJ2-2
d_call: .
clone_size: .
v_call: TRBV7-7
cdr3_nt: TGTGCTAGCAGCTTAGATGTCGGGGCGAACACCGGGGAGCTGTTTTTT
cdr3_aa: CASSLDVGANTGELFF

j_call: TRBJ1-2
d_call: TRBD1
clone_size: many
v_call: TRBV12-3/TRBV12-4
cdr3_nt: TGTGCCAGCAGTTTTTTAACAGGGGCCTTTGGCTACACCTTC
cdr3_aa: CASSFLTGAFGYTF

j_call: TRBJ1-1
d_call: .
clone_size: many
v_call: TRBV15
cdr3_nt: TGTGCCACCAGCAGTAGGGCGGAGTCAAGGGCTTTCTTT
cdr3_aa: CATSSRAESRAFF

j_call: TRBJ1-2
d_call: .
clone_size: many
v_call: TRBV3-1
cdr3_nt: TGTGCCAGCAGCCCCCACTTTAACTATGGCTACACCTTC
cdr3_aa: CASSPHFNYGYTF

j_call: TRBJ2-2
d_call: TRBD2
clone_size: few
v_call: TRBV20-1
cdr3_nt: TGCAGTGCTAGAGATATAGCGGGGGGGTTTACCGGGGAGCTGTTTTTT
cdr3_aa: CSARDIAGGFTGELFF

j_call: TRBJ2-3
d_call: .
clone_size: many
v_call: TRBV4-2
cdr3_nt: TGTGCCAGCAGCCACTCACTAGCGCAGGGGGGCGCAGATACGCAGTATTTT
cdr3_aa: CASSHSLAQGGADTQYF

j_call: TRBJ1-5
d_call: TRBD1
clone_size: many
v_call: TRBV6-2/TRBV6-3
cdr3_nt: TGTGCCAGCAGTTACAAGCTCCGGGACAGGGGATTCCTAAGTCAGCCCCAGCATTTT
cdr3_aa: CASSYKLRDRGFLSQPQHF

j_call: TRBJ1-5
d_call: .
clone_size: many
v_call: TRBV2
cdr3_nt: TGTGCCAGCATCGGGAGCGGCCGGGGACCCCAGCATTTT
cdr3_aa: CASIGSGRGPQHF

j_call: TRBJ2-1
d_call: .
clone_size: many
v_call: TRBV14
cdr3_nt: TGTGCCAGCAGCCCTACTATTAATGAGCAGTTCTTC
cdr3_aa: CASSPTINEQFF

j_call: TRBJ2-3
d_call: .
clone_size: many
v_call: TRBV12-3/TRBV12-4
cdr3_nt: TGTGCCAGCAGTTCGGACCCCACAGATACGCAGTATTTT
cdr3_aa: CASSSDPTDTQYF